This is a list of T cell receptor beta chains from one sample in a study of blood T cell repertoires in COVID-19. The method was immunoSEQ multiplex PCR; TCRdb's version includes in-frame clones alone and lacks a portion of them. Among about 500,000 clones listed, 89% were seen once. Material: peripheral blood. The receptors shown here come from a young man with COVID-19, enrolled during active disease. The CDR3 runs from the conserved cysteine through the conserved F or W. Each record gives: D gene, V gene, clone size, J gene, CDR3 protein, CDR3 DNA. The D gene is left open where the match is weak. Clone size, where shown, is once, few, many, or a class for clones that have expanded.

>NA|TRBV28|NA|TRBJ2-1
CASSLGGGWYEQFF
TGTGCCAGCAGTTTAGGCGGGGGCTGGTATGAGCAGTTCTTC
>TRBD2|TRBV4-2|NA|TRBJ2-4
CASSQELLAENIQYF
TGTGCCAGCAGCCAAGAACTACTAGCGGAAAACATTCAGTACTTC
>TRBD2|TRBV5-1|NA|TRBJ2-1
CASSAGPGLGSSEQFF
TGCGCCAGCAGCGCTGGGCCGGGACTAGGCTCATCTGAGCAGTTCTTC
>NA|TRBV28|few|TRBJ1-5
CASSGGISNQPQHF
TGTGCCAGCAGCGGGGGTATCAGCAATCAGCCCCAGCATTTT
>NA|TRBV5-6|NA|TRBJ1-3
CASTSGHGGNTIYF
TGTGCCAGCACCTCGGGACATGGTGGAAACACCATATATTTT
>NA|TRBV27|NA|TRBJ2-7
CASSLGVLGEQYF
TGTGCCAGCAGTTTGGGAGTTCTGGGCGAGCAGTACTTC
>NA|TRBV5-6|NA|TRBJ2-2
CASSRGATGELFF
TGTGCCAGCAGCCGGGGGGCAACCGGGGAGCTGTTTTTT
>NA|TRBV5-1|NA|TRBJ1-6
CASSLGGPDNSPLHF
TGCGCCAGCAGCTTGGGAGGGCCCGATAATTCACCCCTCCACTTT
>TRBD2|TRBV6-1|NA|TRBJ2-3
CASSEAGTSGRDTQYF
TGTGCCAGCAGTGAAGCGGGGACTAGCGGCCGGGATACGCAGTATTTT
>NA|TRBV11-2|NA|TRBJ2-7
CASSLDFSHLGEQYF
TGTGCCAGCAGCTTAGATTTTAGCCACCTGGGCGAGCAGTACTTC
>TRBD1|TRBV27|NA|TRBJ2-7
CASSQVQGQREQYF
TGTGCCAGCTCCCAGGTACAGGGGCAAAGAGAGCAGTACTTC
>NA|TRBV5-4|NA|TRBJ2-1
CASSDSLIADYNEQFF
TGTGCCAGCAGCGACTCTCTAATAGCGGACTACAATGAGCAGTTCTTC
>NA|TRBV5-1|few|TRBJ1-5
CASSFDGDSNQPQHF
TGCGCCAGCAGCTTTGACGGGGATAGCAATCAGCCCCAGCATTTT
>NA|TRBV30|once|TRBJ2-7
CACTMAGSSYEQYF
TGTGCCTGTACTATGGCGGGGAGCTCCTACGAGCAGTACTTC
>NA|TRBV7-9|NA|TRBJ2-5
CASSLGGPGETQYF
TGTGCCAGCAGTCTCGGGGGTCCTGGAGAGACCCAGTACTTC
>NA|TRBV6-5|NA|TRBJ1-6
CASSYSENSPLHF
TGTGCCAGCAGTTACTCGGAGAATTCACCCCTCCACTTT
>NA|TRBV5-4|NA|TRBJ1-4
CASSPGTSEKLFF
TGTGCCAGCAGCCCCGGGACATCTGAAAAACTGTTTTTT
>NA|TRBV5-1|NA|TRBJ2-3
CASSSQGTTDTQYF
TGCGCCAGCAGCTCCCAGGGGACCACAGATACGCAGTATTTT
>NA|TRBV10-1|NA|TRBJ2-7
CASSEGRLGYEQYF
TGCGCCAGCAGTGAGGGGCGATTAGGCTACGAGCAGTACTTC
>NA|TRBV10-3|few|TRBJ1-1
CAIRSRRDMNTEAFF
TGTGCCATCAGGTCCCGACGGGACATGAACACTGAAGCTTTCTTT
>TRBD2|TRBV7-2|once|TRBJ2-1
CASSQGGSGSHNEQFF
TGTGCCAGCAGCCAGGGAGGTAGCGGGAGCCACAATGAGCAGTTCTTC
>TRBD1|TRBV6-5|NA|TRBJ2-7
CASSLDRISYEQYF
TGTGCCAGCAGTTTGGACAGGATCTCCTACGAGCAGTACTTC
>TRBD2|TRBV7-3|NA|TRBJ2-1
CASSLAGASNEQFF
TGTGCCAGCAGCTTAGCGGGAGCCTCCAATGAGCAGTTCTTC
>NA|TRBV6-5|NA|TRBJ2-1
CASSFQGSYNEQFF
TGTGCCAGCAGTTTTCAGGGCTCCTACAATGAGCAGTTCTTC
>NA|TRBV12-5|NA|TRBJ1-5
CASGLGNSRGRNQPQHF
TGTGCTAGTGGTTTGGGAAATTCGAGAGGGCGCAATCAGCCCCAGCATTTT
>NA|TRBV6-7|NA|TRBJ1-2
CASSCQQGGGRNYGYTF
TGTGCCAGCAGTTGTCAACAGGGCGGAGGTCGTAACTATGGCTACACCTTC
>TRBD2|TRBV5-4|NA|TRBJ2-7
CASSSRGGAVYEQYF
TGTGCCAGCAGCTCCCGGGGGGGGGCTGTCTACGAGCAGTACTTC
>TRBD1|TRBV7-9|NA|TRBJ1-4
CASSLQGAQEKLFF
TGTGCCAGCAGCTTACAGGGGGCCCAGGAAAAACTGTTTTTT
>TRBD2|TRBV5-1|NA|TRBJ2-3
CASSLREDGTDTQYF
TGCGCCAGCAGCTTGCGGGAGGATGGCACAGATACGCAGTATTTT
>NA|TRBV19|NA|TRBJ2-7
CASSMIDGWMTYEQYF
TGTGCCAGTAGTATGATCGACGGGTGGATGACCTACGAGCAGTACTTC
>NA|TRBV25-1|NA|TRBJ2-5
CASSERGETQYF
TGTGCCAGCAGTGAAAGGGGGGAGACCCAGTACTTC
>NA|TRBV21-1|NA|TRBJ2-2
CARGFRYGTDKGGELFF
TGTGCCAGGGGCTTTAGATACGGGACAGATAAAGGCGGGGAGCTGTTTTTT
>TRBD1|TRBV19|NA|TRBJ2-2
CASSIEGAGNTGELFF
TGTGCCAGTAGTATTGAGGGGGCAGGGAACACCGGGGAGCTGTTTTTT
>TRBD2|TRBV7-8|few|TRBJ2-2
CASSLRRENAGELFF
TGTGCCAGCAGCTTAAGGCGGGAGAACGCCGGGGAGCTGTTTTTT
>NA|TRBV5-1|NA|TRBJ2-2
CASSLQGSRTGELFF
TGCGCCAGCAGCTTGCAGGGGTCGAGGACCGGGGAGCTGTTTTTT
>TRBD2|TRBV7-9|NA|TRBJ2-3
CASSLGASGSTDTQYF
TGTGCCAGCAGCTTAGGGGCTAGCGGATCCACAGATACGCAGTATTTT
>NA|TRBV6-5|NA|TRBJ1-5
CASSSLGARNQPQHF
TGTGCCAGCAGTTCCTTGGGGGCGCGCAATCAGCCCCAGCATTTT
>NA|TRBV19|NA|TRBJ1-6
CASSTGVGDSPLHF
TGTGCCAGTAGTACCGGGGTCGGTGATTCACCCCTCCACTTT
>TRBD2|TRBV11-2|once|TRBJ2-4
CASSWTSGKNIQYF
TGTGCCAGCAGCTGGACTAGCGGGAAAAACATTCAGTACTTC